The 31 T cell receptor beta chains given below trace back to one sample, sequenced in a study of cytomegalovirus exposure and HLA in healthy donors. PCR primers comprised 60 Vbeta and 13 Jbeta primers. Generated by immunoSEQ multiplex PCR, the TCRdb table keeps only in-frame clones and is missing some. This table holds some 130,000 clones, around 77% found once. Specimen: PBMCs. The receptors derive from a male donor in good health and CMV-seropositive.

This chain joins TRBV28 and TRBJ2-7; D gene ambiguous. The CDR3 is made up of 12 amino acids. The V end lost 7 bases, the J end lost 0 bases, and 7 bases lay between the germline ends. Germline V CDR1 and CDR2: MDHEN, SYDVKM. The CDR3 nucleotides are TGTGCCAGCACAACTTACTCCTACGAGCAGTACTTC. Translated, it gives CASTTYSYEQYF.

The CDR3 bases are TGTGCCAGCTCAGACCTCGGGGGGAACTACAATGAGCAGTTCTTC. This translates into CASSDLGGNYNEQFF. The rearrangement joins TRBV18 to TRBJ2-1; 7 nucleotides match TRBD2. V lost 5 bases and J lost 3; bases outside the gene matches: 7. The length of the CDR3 is 15 residues. In germline, CDR1 is KGHSH, CDR2 LQKENI.

V gene TRBV10-3 combines with J gene TRBJ2-7; D unresolved. Trimming removed 2 bases from V and 5 bases from J, with 7 bases in between. The CDR3 is 12 amino acids. Germline CDR1 and CDR2: ENHRY and SYGVKD. In DNA, the CDR3 is TGTGCCATCAGTGAGCTAAGCGACGAGCAGTACTTC. It codes for CAISELSDEQYF.

This clone was seen only once. The J gene is TRBJ1-4, the V gene TRBV27; D possibly corresponds to TRBD1 (6 bases). Germline V gene data show CDR1 as MNHEY and CDR2 as SMNVEV (reference sequence). This CDR3 comprises 14 residues. The germline V and J ends were trimmed by 2 bases and 6 bases, with 10 bases remaining between them. CDR3 sequence reads: CASSLVWGHEKLFF. The CDR3 DNA follows: TGTGCCAGCAGTTTAGTTTGGGGGCATGAAAAACTGTTTTTT. The whole variable domain, filled in from reference TRBV27 and TRBJ1-4, reads EAQVTQNPRYLITVTGKKLTVTCSQNMNHEYMSWYRQDPGLGLRQIYYSMNVEVTDKGDVPEGYKVSRKEKRNFPLILESPSPNQTSLYFCASSLVWGHEKLFFGSGTQLSVL.

This clone was found once. CDR3 coding DNA: TGTGCCACCTCTAGGGGGTTTCTTGACACCGGGGAGCTGTTTTTT. Protein product: CATSRGFLDTGELFF. The rearrangement joins TRBV6-5 to TRBJ2-2, with D perhaps matching TRBD1 (6 bases). V gave up 10 bases and J gave up 3 bases, with 18 bases separating them. The CDR3 length is 15 residues. Germline loops: CDR1 MNHEY, CDR2 SVGAGI.

The V and J genes are TRBV28 and TRBJ1-1, with a tentative D call TRBD1 (6 bases). V lost 6 bases and J 1 base, leaving 15 bases between the germline ends. CDR1 MDHEN and CDR2 SYDVKM come from the germline V gene. This CDR3 has 15 amino acids. CDR3 region: CASSPAQGPNTEAFF. The CDR3 coding sequence is TGTGCCAGCAGCCCCGCACAGGGACCGAACACTGAAGCTTTCTTT.

This chain's CDR3 is CASSDRPDQPQHF. In nucleotides, the CDR3 is TGTGCCAGCAGTGACCGTCCGGATCAGCCCCAGCATTTT. V usage is TRBV6-1 and J usage is TRBJ1-5; no clear D. The CDR3 spans 13 residues. V lost 3 bases and J lost 5, with 8 bases in between. Germline CDR1 is MNHNS and CDR2 is SASEGT.

The chain couples TRBV2 to TRBJ2-1; 9 nucleotides align to TRBD1. V dropped 10 bases and J dropped 8; count of bases not matched to a gene: 9. There are 13 residues in the CDR3. Germline values: CDR1 SNHLY, CDR2 FYNNEI. Here the CDR3 reads CAKASDRGDEQFF. The CDR3 region has the DNA TGTGCCAAAGCCTCAGACAGGGGGGATGAGCAGTTCTTC.

The chain is built from TRBV6-5 and TRBJ2-3; D is uncertain. The CDR3 has 14 residues. CDR1 and CDR2 (germline): MNHEY, SVGAGI. The germline V and J ends were trimmed by 0 bases and 3 bases, with 7 bases remaining between them. The CDR3 sequence: CASSYSSPTDTQYF. For the CDR3, the DNA is TGTGCCAGCAGTTACTCGAGTCCAACAGATACGCAGTATTTT.

In its sample, this clone was seen a few times. The chain is built from TRBV29-1 and TRBJ1-5; tentative D call: TRBD1 (5 bases). Germline V gene sequence: CDR1 SQVTM, CDR2 ANQGSEA. The CDR3 loop spans 13 amino acids. The V end was cut by 4 bases, the J end by 5 bases, with 12 bases between. The CDR3, as DNA: TGCAGCGTTGTGCAGGGCGTGGATCAGCCCCAGCATTTT. It is translated as CSVVQGVDQPQHF.

The rearrangement uses TRBV18 and TRBJ2-5; 7 nucleotides align to TRBD1. The better agreement between TRBJ2-7 and the DNA end casts doubt on the J call. Germline V gives CDR1 KGHSH, CDR2 LQKENI. This CDR3 has 13 residues. CDR3 coding DNA: TGTGCCAGCTCACAAACGACAGGGTACGAGCAGTACTTC. Protein: CASSQTTGYEQYF.

The chain links TRBV19 to TRBJ1-1; possibly TRBD1 for D (6 bases). Germline V gene data show CDR1 as LNHDA and CDR2 as SQIVND (reference sequence). This CDR3 has 12 residues. Trimming shortened V by 9 bases and J by 6 bases, and 14 bases separated the two germline ends. This chain's CDR3 is CASLYRDAEAFF. In DNA form, the CDR3 reads TGTGCCAGCTTGTACAGGGATGCTGAAGCTTTCTTT.

This clone was detected a few times. The chain combines TRBV7-2 with TRBJ2-7, with a weak D call TRBD2 (5 bases). CDR3 size: 14 residues. The germline V gene encodes CDR1 SGHTA and CDR2 FQGNSA. Trimming removed 3 bases from V and 0 bases from J, with 9 bases in between. Here the CDR3 DNA reads TGTGCCAGCAGCTTCTTCGGGGACTCCTACGAGCAGTACTTC. It translates to CASSFFGDSYEQYF.

This chain uses TRBV7-6 with TRBJ2-7; TRBD2 aligns across 12 bases. CDR3 length: 16 amino acids. Losses at the gene ends were 3 bases for V and 6 bases for J; bases not matched to a gene: 9. CDR1 and CDR2 from the germline V gene are SGHVS and FNYEAQ. CDR3 sequence: CASSFRGTSGFGEQYF. The CDR3 bases are TGTGCCAGCAGCTTCCGGGGGACTAGCGGGTTCGGCGAGCAGTACTTC.

This sequence joins TRBV9 and TRBJ2-5; D is undetermined. CDR3 length: 13 residues. Deletions cut 4 bases from V and 5 bases from J, with 12 bases between. Germline V gene lookup returns CDR1 SGDLS and CDR2 YYNGEE. The CDR3 DNA sequence: TGTGCCAGCAGCAGTAACTTGAGGGAGACCCAGTACTTC. Protein sequence: CASSSNLRETQYF.

In the case of this clone: At one end the junction does not follow the germline gene, possibly because of a read error. Other DNA sequences of this sample code for an identical CDR3. This rearrangement joins TRBV28 to TRBJ2-6, with D perhaps matching TRBD1 (5 bases). The CDR3 loop spans 15 amino acids. CDR1 is MDHEN, CDR2 SYDVKM, per germline. DNA for the CDR3: TGTGCCAGCAGTTTATCCCTCTCTGGGGCCAACGGCCTGACTTTC. This encodes CASSLSLSGANGLTF.

The chain joins TRBV29-1 to TRBJ1-1; TRBD1 might be the D (6 bases). Trimming removed 7 bases at V and 4 bases at J, with 16 bases between. Germline values: CDR1 SQVTM, CDR2 ANQGSEA. CDR3 length equals 13 residues. CDR3 sequence: CSGGRGAGTEAFF. DNA for the CDR3: TGCAGCGGTGGGCGGGGGGCGGGCACTGAAGCTTTCTTT. Combining the CDR3 with reference TRBV29-1 and TRBJ1-1 gives the whole variable domain SAVISQKPSRDICQRGTSLTIQCQVDSQVTMMFWYRQQPGQSLTLIATANQGSEATYESGFVIDKFPISRPNLTFSTLTVSNMSPEDSSIYLCSGGRGAGTEAFFGQGTRLTVV.

V gene TRBV7-7 combines with J gene TRBJ2-5, with 7 bases that match TRBD1. The J segment lost 9 bases and the V segment lost 6 bases, leaving 13 bases of the junction unmatched. Germline-derived CDR1 and CDR2 are SSHAT and FNYEAQ (reference sequence). The length of the CDR3 is 14 residues. The CDR3 here is CASSPDRYNVAQYF. The CDR3 coding sequence is TGTGCCAGCAGTCCGGACAGGTACAACGTGGCCCAGTACTTC.

This sequence joins TRBV2 and TRBJ1-5, with D possibly TRBD1 on 6 matching bases. Looked up from germline, CDR1 is SNHLY and CDR2 is FYNNEI. V lost 7 bases and J lost 5, with 18 bases in between. This CDR3 has 15 residues. CDR3 residues: CASTEGGGWDQPQHF. CDR3 nucleotides: TGTGCCAGCACAGAGGGGGGGGGCTGGGATCAGCCCCAGCATTTT.

The chain combines TRBV5-1 with TRBJ1-5; 8 positions agree with TRBD1. Unmatched junction bases numbered 4, after V lost 2 bases and J lost 0 bases. Germline V gives CDR1 SGHRS, CDR2 YFSETQ. The CDR3 loop spans 16 amino acids. The CDR3 DNA reads TGCGCCAGCAGCTTTGGAGACAGGGGTAGCAATCAGCCCCAGCATTTT. Translation gives CASSFGDRGSNQPQHF.

The chain combines TRBV29-1 with TRBJ2-3, with D perhaps TRBD2 (5 bases). This CDR3 comprises 14 residues. V was shortened by 3 bases and J by 3 bases, with 13 bases between the two germline ends. Germline loops: CDR1 SQVTM, CDR2 ANQGSEA. The CDR3 DNA is TGCAGCGTTGACCTAGCTGTTTTAACAGATACGCAGTATTTT. Amino acids: CSVDLAVLTDTQYF.

The chain is built from TRBV11-3 and TRBJ2-3; 8 positions match TRBD2. CDR3 length: 16 amino acids. The V segment lost 5 bases and the J segment 3 bases; nucleotides outside the gene matches: 10. Germline V lookup: CDR1 SGHNT, CDR2 YENEEA. The CDR3 loop reads CASSLAGGVGTDTQYF. CDR3 in DNA: TGTGCCAGCAGCCTCGCGGGGGGAGTCGGGACAGATACGCAGTATTTT.

This clone was seen only a few times. V usage is TRBV28 and J usage is TRBJ1-2, with TRBD1 as a possible D gene (6 bases). The CDR3 has 13 residues. Germline loops: CDR1 MDHEN, CDR2 SYDVKM. V was clipped by 10 bases and J by 7 bases, with 19 bases between them. CDR3 sequence reads: CAIQSTGPSGYTF. CDR3 sequence (DNA): TGTGCCATACAATCAACAGGGCCGAGTGGCTACACCTTC.

The CDR3 DNA follows: TGTGCCAGCAGCCCTGGGACAACACTTTATAGCAATCAGCCCCAGCATTTT. The encoded protein is CASSPGTTLYSNQPQHF. The J gene is TRBJ1-5, the V gene TRBV7-8; D possibly corresponds to TRBD1 (6 bases). Deletions cut 5 bases from V and 0 bases from J, with 17 bases between. The length of the CDR3 is 17 residues. Germline V gene sequence: CDR1 SGHVS, CDR2 FQNEAQ.

This clone was detected once. The chain links TRBV30 to TRBJ2-3; the match to TRBD2 covers 8 bases. V lost 3 bases to trimming and J lost 9 bases; unmatched junction nucleotides: 2. The CDR3 is 11 amino acids. Germline CDR1 and CDR2: GTSNPN and SVGIG (reference sequence). The CDR3 DNA sequence: TGTGCCTGGAGCGGGGGGGCCACGCAGTATTTT. It is translated as CAWSGGATQYF.

This chain links TRBV6-5 with TRBJ1-5; no firm D call. V dropped 6 bases and J dropped 5 bases, with 11 bases sitting between them. In germline, CDR1 is MNHEY, CDR2 SVGAGI. The CDR3 consists of 13 residues. CDR3 in amino acids: CASSRSAYQPQHF. The CDR3 DNA sequence: TGTGCCAGCAGCCGCAGCGCATATCAGCCCCAGCATTTT.

This clone was seen only once. The chain has TRBV5-6 and TRBJ1-1; 7 nucleotides agree with TRBD1. The V gene's germline CDR1 is SGHDT and CDR2 YYEEEE. The CDR3 covers 17 residues. The trim removed 3 bases at V and 5 bases at J, leaving 16 bases unmatched. In nucleotides, the CDR3 is TGTGCCAGCAGCTCGGCCTTGGCAGGGGGGTTACAAACTGAAGCTTTCTTT. The encoded protein is CASSSALAGGLQTEAFF.

The V and J genes are TRBV19 and TRBJ2-1; tentative D call: TRBD2 (5 bases). Germline CDR1 and CDR2: LNHDA and SQIVND (reference sequence). This CDR3 is built from 15 residues. The ends were cut back, 2 bases at V and 7 bases at J, with 15 bases in the middle. The CDR3 region is CASSILAGLLNEQFF. The CDR3 region has the DNA TGTGCCAGTAGTATACTTGCGGGCCTCTTGAATGAGCAGTTCTTC. Based on the CDR3 plus reference TRBV19 and TRBJ2-1, the full variable domain is DGGITQSPKYLFRKEGQNVTLSCEQNLNHDAMYWYRQDPGQGLRLIYYSQIVNDFQKGDIAEGYSVSREKKESFPLTVTSAQKNPTAFYLCASSILAGLLNEQFFGPGTRLTVL.

This sequence joins TRBV6-5 and TRBJ2-7; weak D call: TRBD2 (6 bases). CDR1 and CDR2 from the germline V gene are MNHEY and SVGAGI. The CDR3 is 16 amino acids. Trimming stripped 4 bases from V and 2 bases from J, with 18 bases between. The CDR3 DNA is TGTGCCAGCAGTTTAGGGGCGCGGGAACTTCCCTACGAGCAGTACTTC. Protein sequence: CASSLGARELPYEQYF.

In its sample, this clone was seen once. The chain is built from TRBV29-1 and TRBJ1-1; 7 bases are a match to TRBD1. V lost 6 bases, J lost 0 bases, and 10 bases stayed unmatched. This CDR3 contains 15 residues. The germline V gene encodes CDR1 SQVTM and CDR2 ANQGSEA. DNA of the CDR3: TGCAGCGTGGCAAACAGGGGAAGAGTGAACACTGAAGCTTTCTTT. It specifies CSVANRGRVNTEAFF. The complete variable domain, with remaining parts taken from reference TRBV29-1 and TRBJ1-1, reads SAVISQKPSRDICQRGTSLTIQCQVDSQVTMMFWYRQQPGQSLTLIATANQGSEATYESGFVIDKFPISRPNLTFSTLTVSNMSPEDSSIYLCSVANRGRVNTEAFFGQGTRLTVV.

The chain carries TRBV28 and TRBJ1-6; D is ambiguous. The germline CDR1 and CDR2 sequences are MDHEN and SYDVKM. The CDR3 contains 12 residues. V was pared by 4 bases and J by 11 bases, with 9 bases between. In DNA, the CDR3 is TGTGCCAGCAGTTGGCCCGGGACACCCCTCCACTTT. Its translation is CASSWPGTPLHF.